The T cell receptor (beta chain) described here comes from a study of blood T cell repertoires in COVID-19. The method was immunoSEQ multiplex PCR; TCRdb's version includes in-frame clones alone and lacks a portion of them. This sample has about 97,000 clones, with over 70% found just once. What was sequenced was peripheral blood. The TCR originated in a man aged 55 to 70 with acute or convalescent COVID-19.

The CDR3 protein is CASSQARGRGGYEQYF. DNA of the CDR3: TGTGCCAGCAGCCAAGCCAGGGGGCGCGGGGGCTACGAGCAGTACTTC. This chain links TRBV14 with TRBJ2-7; TRBD1 might be the D (8 bases). With 1 base removed from V and 3 bases from J, the gap between germline ends came to 16 bases. The CDR3 has 16 amino acids. Germline loops: CDR1 SGHDN, CDR2 FVKESK.